This T cell receptor (beta chain) was captured in a study of blood T cell repertoires in COVID-19. V was shortened by 1 base and J by 2 bases, with 12 bases between the two germline ends. The CDR3 is made up of 15 amino acids. Germline V gene lookup returns CDR1 SEHNR and CDR2 FQNEAQ (reference sequence). Using immunoSEQ multiplex PCR, the repertoire was profiled, and TCRdb retains in-frame clones only, with some absent. The table records about 210,000 clones, around 82% of them present only once. The chain carries TRBV7-9 and TRBJ2-7; D is perhaps TRBD1 (5 bases). Source material: peripheral blood. The source of this sequence is a man in his forties or fifties with active or convalescent COVID-19. CDR3 DNA: TGTGCCAGCAGCTTAGGTCGGACAAGCACCTACGAGCAGTACTTC. Translation gives CASSLGRTSTYEQYF.